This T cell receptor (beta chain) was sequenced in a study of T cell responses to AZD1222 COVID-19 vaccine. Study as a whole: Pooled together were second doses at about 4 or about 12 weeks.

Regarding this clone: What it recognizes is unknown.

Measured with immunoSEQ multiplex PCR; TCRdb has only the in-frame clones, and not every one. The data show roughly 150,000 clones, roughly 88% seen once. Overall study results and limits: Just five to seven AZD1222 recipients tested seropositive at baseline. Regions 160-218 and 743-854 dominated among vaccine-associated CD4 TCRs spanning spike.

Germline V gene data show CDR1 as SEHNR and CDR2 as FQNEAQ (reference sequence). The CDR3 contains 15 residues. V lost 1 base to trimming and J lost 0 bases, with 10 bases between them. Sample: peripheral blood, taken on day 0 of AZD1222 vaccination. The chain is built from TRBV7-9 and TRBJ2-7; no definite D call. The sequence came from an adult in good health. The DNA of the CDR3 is TGTGCCAGCAGCTTAGAATTTGAACTCTCCTACGAGCAGTACTTC. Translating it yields CASSLEFELSYEQYF.